This TCR beta chain was sequenced during a study of T cell clones after liver transplantation. Trimming pared 3 bases from V and 3 bases from J, leaving 13 bases between. The CDR3 runs 14 residues. Germline CDR1 is SGHNT and CDR2 is YYREEE (reference sequence). Clones were read by immunoSEQ multiplex PCR, and TCRdb kept only the in-frame ones, dropping some. Here the sample spans 20,000 to 25,000 clones, about four fifths being singletons. The TCR comes from a human patient who received a liver transplant. Some T cells may arise from the graft donor. The sample consisted of CD8+ T cells from blood, taken 54 months after liver transplant. This chain uses TRBV5-4 with TRBJ2-7, with a possible D match to TRBD2 (6 bases). CDR3 coding DNA: TGTGCCAGCAGCTATACCGGGAGCAACTACGAGCAGTACTTC. This encodes CASSYTGSNYEQYF.